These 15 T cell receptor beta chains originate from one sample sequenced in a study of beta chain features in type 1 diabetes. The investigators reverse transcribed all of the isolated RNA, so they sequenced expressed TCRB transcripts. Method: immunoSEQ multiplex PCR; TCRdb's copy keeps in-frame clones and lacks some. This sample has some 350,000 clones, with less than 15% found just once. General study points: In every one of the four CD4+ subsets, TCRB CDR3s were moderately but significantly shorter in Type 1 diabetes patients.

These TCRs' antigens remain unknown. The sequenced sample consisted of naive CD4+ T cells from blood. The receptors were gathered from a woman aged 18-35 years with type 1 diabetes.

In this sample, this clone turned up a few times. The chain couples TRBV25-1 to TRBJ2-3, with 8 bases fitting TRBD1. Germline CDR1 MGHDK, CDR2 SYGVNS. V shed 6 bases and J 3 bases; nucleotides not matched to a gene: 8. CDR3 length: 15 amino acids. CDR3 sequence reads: CASSLTGAGTDTQYF. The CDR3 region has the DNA TGTGCCAGCAGCTTGACAGGGGCCGGGACAGATACGCAGTATTTT.

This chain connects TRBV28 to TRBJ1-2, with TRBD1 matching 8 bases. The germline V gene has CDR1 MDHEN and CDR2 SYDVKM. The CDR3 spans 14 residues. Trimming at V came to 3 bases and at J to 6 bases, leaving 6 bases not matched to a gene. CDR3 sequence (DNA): TGTGCCAGCAGTTTCTCCGGGACAGGTGATGGCTACACCTTC. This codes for CASSFSGTGDGYTF.

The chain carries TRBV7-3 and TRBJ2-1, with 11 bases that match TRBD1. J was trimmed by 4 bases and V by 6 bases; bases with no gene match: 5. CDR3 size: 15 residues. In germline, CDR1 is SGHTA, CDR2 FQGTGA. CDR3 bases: TGTGCCAGCAGTGTTGGACAGGGGGCTTACAATGAGCAGTTCTTC. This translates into CASSVGQGAYNEQFF.

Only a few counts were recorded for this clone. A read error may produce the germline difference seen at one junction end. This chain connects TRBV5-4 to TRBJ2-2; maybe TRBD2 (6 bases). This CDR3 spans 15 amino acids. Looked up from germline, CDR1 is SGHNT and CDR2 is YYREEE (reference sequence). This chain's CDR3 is CANSRDFSYTGELFF. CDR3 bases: TGTGCCAACAGCCGGGACTTCTCCTACACCGGGGAGCTGTTTTTT. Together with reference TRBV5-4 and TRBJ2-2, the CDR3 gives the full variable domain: ETGVTQSPTHLIKTRGQQVTLRCSSQSGHNTVSWYQQALGQGPQFIFQYYREEENGRGNFPPRFSGLQFPNYSSELNVNALELDDSALYLCANSRDFSYTGELFFGEGSRLTVL.

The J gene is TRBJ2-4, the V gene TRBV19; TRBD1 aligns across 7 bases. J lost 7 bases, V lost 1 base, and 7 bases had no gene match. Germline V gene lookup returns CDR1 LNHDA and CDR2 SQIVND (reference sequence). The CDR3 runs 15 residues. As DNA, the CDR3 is TGTGCCAGTAGTATAGGTACAGGGGATTCTAACATTCAGTACTTC. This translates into CASSIGTGDSNIQYF.

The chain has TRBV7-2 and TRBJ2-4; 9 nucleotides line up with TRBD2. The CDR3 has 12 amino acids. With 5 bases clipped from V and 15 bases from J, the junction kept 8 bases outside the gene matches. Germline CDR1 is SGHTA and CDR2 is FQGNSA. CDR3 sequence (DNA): TGTGCCAGCAGCCCTGGACTAGCGCGGATGTACTTC. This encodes CASSPGLARMYF.

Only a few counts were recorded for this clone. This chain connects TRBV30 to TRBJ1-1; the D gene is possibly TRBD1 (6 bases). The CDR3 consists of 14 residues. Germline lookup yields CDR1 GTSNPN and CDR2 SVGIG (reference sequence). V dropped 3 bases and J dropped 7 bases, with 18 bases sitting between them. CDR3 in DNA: TGTGCCTGGAGGGACACACAGGGATCGGGTGAAGCTTTCTTT. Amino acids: CAWRDTQGSGEAFF.

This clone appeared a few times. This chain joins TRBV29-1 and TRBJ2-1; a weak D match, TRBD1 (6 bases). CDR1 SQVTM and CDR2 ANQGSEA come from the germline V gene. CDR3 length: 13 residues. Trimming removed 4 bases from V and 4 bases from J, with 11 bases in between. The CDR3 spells CSVAGTPYNEQFF. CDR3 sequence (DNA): TGCAGCGTTGCCGGGACACCTTACAATGAGCAGTTCTTC.

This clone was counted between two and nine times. The CDR3 nucleotides are TGTGCCAGCAGTCCAAGACAGGGGTCCCGCGACACTGAAGCTTTCTTT. This gives the protein CASSPRQGSRDTEAFF. The genes are TRBV28 and TRBJ1-1, with TRBD1 matching over 8 bases. Germline trimming cut 5 bases from V and 3 bases from J; bases unmatched to any gene: 11. This CDR3 comprises 16 residues. Germline CDR1 and CDR2: MDHEN and SYDVKM.

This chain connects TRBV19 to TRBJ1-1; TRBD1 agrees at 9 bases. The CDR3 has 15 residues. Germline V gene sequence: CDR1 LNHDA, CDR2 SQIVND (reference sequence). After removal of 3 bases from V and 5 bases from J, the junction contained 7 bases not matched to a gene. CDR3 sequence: CASSIGKGQGTEAFF. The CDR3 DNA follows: TGTGCCAGTAGTATCGGCAAGGGACAGGGAACTGAAGCTTTCTTT. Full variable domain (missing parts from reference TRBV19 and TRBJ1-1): DGGITQSPKYLFRKEGQNVTLSCEQNLNHDAMYWYRQDPGQGLRLIYYSQIVNDFQKGDIAEGYSVSREKKESFPLTVTSAQKNPTAFYLCASSIGKGQGTEAFFGQGTRLTVV.

The CDR3 DNA reads TGCAGCGTTTGGACAGGGGGCGCGTCCGAGCAGTACTTC. Protein sequence: CSVWTGGASEQYF. The V and J genes are TRBV29-1 and TRBJ2-7; TRBD1 agrees at 11 bases. Germline CDR1 and CDR2: SQVTM and ANQGSEA. CDR3 length equals 13 residues. With V trimmed by 5 bases and J by 6 bases, 6 bases remained unmatched.

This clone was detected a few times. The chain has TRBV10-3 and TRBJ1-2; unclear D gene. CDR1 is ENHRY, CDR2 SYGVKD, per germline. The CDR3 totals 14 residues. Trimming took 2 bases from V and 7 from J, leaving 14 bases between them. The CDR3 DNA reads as TGTGCCATCAGTGAGCGGGCGGGAGTAGGTGGCTACACCTTC. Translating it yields CAISERAGVGGYTF.

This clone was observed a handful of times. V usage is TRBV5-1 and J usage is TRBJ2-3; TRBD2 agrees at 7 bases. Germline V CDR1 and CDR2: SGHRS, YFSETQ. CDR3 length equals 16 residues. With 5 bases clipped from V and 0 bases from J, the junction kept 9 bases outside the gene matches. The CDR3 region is CASSTWRESSTDTQYF. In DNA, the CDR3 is TGCGCCAGCAGTACGTGGCGGGAGTCGAGCACAGATACGCAGTATTTT.

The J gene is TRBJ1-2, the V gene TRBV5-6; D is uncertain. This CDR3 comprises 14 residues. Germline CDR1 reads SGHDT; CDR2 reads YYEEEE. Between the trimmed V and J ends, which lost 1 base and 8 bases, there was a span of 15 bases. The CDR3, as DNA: TGTGCCAGCAGCTTGTGGAACTCAGGTTTCGGCTACACCTTC. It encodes CASSLWNSGFGYTF.

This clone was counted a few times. CDR3 in DNA: TGTGCCTGGAAGGCGAGCGCCCCAATTGGGGAGACCCAGTACTTC. Protein product: CAWKASAPIGETQYF. V gene TRBV30 combines with J gene TRBJ2-5; D not certain. Germline CDR1 GTSNPN, CDR2 SVGIG (reference sequence). V dropped 4 bases and J dropped 5 bases, with 20 bases sitting between them. The CDR3 length is 15 residues.